The text below deals with one T cell receptor beta chain. Its antigen is unknown. Method: immunoSEQ multiplex PCR; TCRdb's copy keeps in-frame clones and lacks some. Here the sample spans around 1.1 million clones, approximately 78% being singletons. The data were taken from a study of shared clonotypes between healthy human individuals. Study conclusions and caveats: Naive CD4 clonotype sharing across several donors was around 5%. On the whole, naive subsets had larger estimated richness than memory subsets had. Sampling covered blood only; tissue repertoires likely differ.

This clonotype was sampled from a man aged 18-30 years in good health. Some clones in this sample may be carry-over from other donors' samples. The sample comprised memory CD4+ T cells from PBMCs. Subset indicated: CD45RA-negative fraction.

This CDR3 reads CAWTRTSGTDTQYF. CDR3 coding DNA: TGTGCCTGGACCCGGACTAGCGGAACAGATACGCAGTATTTT. The rearrangement uses TRBV30 and TRBJ2-3, with 10 bases lining up with TRBD2. Germline V gene lookup returns CDR1 GTSNPN and CDR2 SVGIG (reference sequence). Unmatched junction bases numbered 4, after V lost 4 bases and J lost 3 bases. The length of the CDR3 is 14 residues.